What follows are 2 T cell receptor beta chains derived from one specimen sequenced in a study of blood T cell repertoires in COVID-19. This table comes from immunoSEQ multiplex PCR, and its TCRdb copy is limited to in-frame clones, with some not included. The sample yields 70,000 to 90,000 clones, 80% to 90% seen once. Sequenced sample: peripheral blood. The receptors shown here come from a woman aged 55-69 years with acute or convalescent COVID-19.

V is TRBV19 and J is TRBJ2-6, with TRBD1 matching 7 bases. Looked up from germline, CDR1 is LNHDA and CDR2 is SQIVND (reference sequence). The CDR3 has 18 residues. V shed 7 bases, J shed 0 bases, and the junction held 12 bases outside the gene matches. In DNA form, the CDR3 reads TGTGCCAGTACCGAGACAGGGTTCCTCAACTCTGGGGCCAACGTCCTGACTTTC. Amino acids: CASTETGFLNSGANVLTF.

This sequence joins TRBV7-6 and TRBJ2-5, with 8 bases that match TRBD1. This CDR3 comprises 15 residues. The V and J ends lost 5 bases and 5 bases, in that order; junction bases with no gene match: 10. Germline V CDR1 and CDR2: SGHVS, FNYEAQ. The CDR3 reads CASSHRTGMRETQYF. CDR3 DNA sequence: TGTGCCAGCAGCCACCGGACAGGGATGAGGGAGACCCAGTACTTC.